This T cell receptor beta chain comes out of a study of beta chain features in type 1 diabetes. The isolated RNA, all of it, was reverse transcribed, so expressed TCRB transcripts were what got sequenced. The method was immunoSEQ multiplex PCR; TCRdb's version includes in-frame clones alone and lacks a portion of them. Among 400,000 to 450,000 clones listed, roughly 13% were seen once. The CDR3 runs 15 residues. Germline loops: CDR1 LGHNA, CDR2 YSLEER. Trimming left V 4 bases short and J 7 bases short, with 19 bases between. The chain carries TRBV4-3 and TRBJ1-2, with D possibly TRBD1 on 6 matching bases. The TCR originated in a man aged 25 to 45 in good health. The sample consisted of naive CD4+ T cells from blood. CDR3 region: CASSPEAGVVLGYTF. The CDR3 DNA is TGCGCCAGCAGCCCCGAGGCAGGGGTAGTACTTGGCTACACCTTC.